This T cell receptor (beta chain) was identified during a study of blood T cell repertoires in COVID-19. V trimming: 5 bases; J trimming: 7 bases; junction bases outside the gene matches: 13. Germline lookup yields CDR1 MNHEY and CDR2 SMNVEV (reference sequence). There are 16 residues in the CDR3. Here immunoSEQ multiplex PCR was the method, and the copy in TCRdb shows in-frame clones only, minus some. The repertoire holds 250,000 or so clones, approximately 86% seen once, with around 5.5% in the top ten. This TCR derives from a human donor in a cohort sampled during active COVID-19. The chain uses TRBV27 and TRBJ1-5; 8 nucleotides line up with TRBD1. Sequenced input: peripheral blood. CDR3 protein: CASSRRLDREIQPQHF. The CDR3 DNA follows: TGTGCCAGCAGTCGGAGATTGGACAGGGAAATCCAGCCCCAGCATTTT.